Listed below are T cell receptor beta chains from one sample, sequenced in a study of T cells in Graves' hyperthyroidism and ophthalmopathy. TCRdb itself ran the multiplex PCR reads through MiXCR, one entry per CDR3 protein. The table shows a few hundred thousand distinct CDR3 sequences, with 12% to 15% occurring only once. Sequencing used blood. These receptors originate from a woman in her thirties or forties with Graves' ophthalmopathy. The conserved cysteine and the conserved F or W are not part of the CDR3 here.

J,V,CDR3
TRBJ2-1,TRBV20-1,SAVGSETYSNNEQF
TRBJ2-7,TRBV15,ATSTDGTGPEQY
TRBJ2-7,TRBV11-2,ASSPRTATYEQY
TRBJ2-1,TRBV19,ASSSDRGLFDEQF
TRBJ2-3,TRBV5-1,ASSPDRGADTQY
TRBJ2-7,TRBV7-2,ASSSGGGGHYEQY
TRBJ1-3,TRBV5-5,ASSLYGNGNTIY
TRBJ1-2,TRBV20-1,SASRGRRNYGYT
TRBJ2-3,TRBV11-2,VSSLRTRPLAADTQY
TRBJ1-2,TRBV24-1,ATSDWVSVYGYT
TRBJ2-7,TRBV5-1,ASSLNPGPIYEQY
TRBJ2-7,TRBV30,AWTEGGSGLNDEQY
TRBJ2-2,TRBV7-9,ASSLDPLAGGNTGELF
TRBJ2-1,TRBV28,ASTQGKTGVANEQF